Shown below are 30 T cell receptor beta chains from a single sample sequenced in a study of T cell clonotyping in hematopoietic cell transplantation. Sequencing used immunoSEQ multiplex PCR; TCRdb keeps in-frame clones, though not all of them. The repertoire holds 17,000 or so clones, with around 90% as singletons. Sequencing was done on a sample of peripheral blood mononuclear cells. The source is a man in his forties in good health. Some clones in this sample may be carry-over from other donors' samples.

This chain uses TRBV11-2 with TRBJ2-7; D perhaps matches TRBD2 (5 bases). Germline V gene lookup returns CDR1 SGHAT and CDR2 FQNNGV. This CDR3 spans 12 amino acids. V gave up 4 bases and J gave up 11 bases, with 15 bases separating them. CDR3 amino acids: CASSSWTEEKYF. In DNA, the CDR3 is TGTGCCAGCAGCTCATGGACGGAGGAGAAGTACTTC.

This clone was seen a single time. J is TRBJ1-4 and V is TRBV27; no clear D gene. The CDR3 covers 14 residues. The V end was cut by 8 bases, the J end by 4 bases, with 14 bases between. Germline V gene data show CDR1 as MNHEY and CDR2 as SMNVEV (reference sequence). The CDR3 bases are TGTGCCAGCGGTCGGACCCTGGGTAATGAAAAACTGTTTTTT. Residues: CASGRTLGNEKLFF.

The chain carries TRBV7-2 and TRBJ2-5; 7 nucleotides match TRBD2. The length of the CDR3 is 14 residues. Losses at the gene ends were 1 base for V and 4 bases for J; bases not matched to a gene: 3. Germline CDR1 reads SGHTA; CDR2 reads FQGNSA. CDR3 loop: CASSLVGGVETQYF. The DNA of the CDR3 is TGTGCCAGCAGCTTAGTGGGGGGGGTAGAGACCCAGTACTTC.

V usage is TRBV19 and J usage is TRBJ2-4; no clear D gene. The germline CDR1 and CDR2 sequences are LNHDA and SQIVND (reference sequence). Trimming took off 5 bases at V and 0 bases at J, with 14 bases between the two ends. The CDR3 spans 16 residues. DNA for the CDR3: TGTGCCAGTAGTGCACTTTCCGCCCTAGCCAAAAACATTCAGTACTTC. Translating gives CASSALSALAKNIQYF.

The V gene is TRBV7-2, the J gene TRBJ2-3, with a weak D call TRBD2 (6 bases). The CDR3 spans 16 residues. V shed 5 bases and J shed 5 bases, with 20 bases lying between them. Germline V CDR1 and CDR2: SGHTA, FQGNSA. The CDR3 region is CASSLGSPFGGDTQYF. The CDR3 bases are TGTGCCAGCAGCCTGGGGTCCCCCTTCGGGGGAGATACGCAGTATTTT.

The chain's CDR3 is CASSPRTGWHTEAFF. The CDR3 DNA follows: TGTGCCAGTAGTCCTAGGACAGGGTGGCACACTGAAGCTTTCTTT. The chain combines TRBV19 with TRBJ1-1; 8 bases match TRBD1. Germline assignment: CDR1 LNHDA and CDR2 SQIVND (reference sequence). V gave up 5 bases and J gave up 3 bases; unmatched junction bases: 8. This CDR3 is 15 amino acids long.

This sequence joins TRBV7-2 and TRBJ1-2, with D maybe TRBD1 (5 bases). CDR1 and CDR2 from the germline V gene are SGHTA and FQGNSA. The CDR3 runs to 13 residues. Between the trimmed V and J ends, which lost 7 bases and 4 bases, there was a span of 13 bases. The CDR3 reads CASTHGGFYGYTF. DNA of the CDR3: TGTGCCAGCACCCACGGGGGGTTCTATGGCTACACCTTC.

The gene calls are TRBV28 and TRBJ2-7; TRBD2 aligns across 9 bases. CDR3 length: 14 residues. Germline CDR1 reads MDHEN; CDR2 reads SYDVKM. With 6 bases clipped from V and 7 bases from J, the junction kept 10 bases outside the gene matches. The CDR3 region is CASSQREELGEQYF. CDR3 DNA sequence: TGTGCCAGCAGCCAGCGGGAGGAGTTAGGTGAGCAGTACTTC.

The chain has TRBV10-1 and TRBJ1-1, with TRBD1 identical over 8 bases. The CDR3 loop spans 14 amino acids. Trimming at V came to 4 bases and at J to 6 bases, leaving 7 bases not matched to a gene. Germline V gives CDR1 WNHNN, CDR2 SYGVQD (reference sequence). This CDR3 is CASSGTGTRAEAFF. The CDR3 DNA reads TGCGCCAGCAGTGGGACAGGGACGCGGGCTGAAGCTTTCTTT.

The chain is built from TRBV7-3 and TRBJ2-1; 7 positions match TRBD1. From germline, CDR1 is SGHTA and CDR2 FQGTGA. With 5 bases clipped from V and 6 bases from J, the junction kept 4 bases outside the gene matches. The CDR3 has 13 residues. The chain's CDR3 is CASSLGTVNEQFF. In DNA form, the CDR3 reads TGTGCCAGCAGCCTCGGGACAGTCAATGAGCAGTTCTTC.

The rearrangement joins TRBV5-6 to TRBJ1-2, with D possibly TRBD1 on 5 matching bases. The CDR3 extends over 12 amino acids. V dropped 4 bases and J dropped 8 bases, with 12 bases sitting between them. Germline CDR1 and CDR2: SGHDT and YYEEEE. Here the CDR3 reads CASSAGFSGYTF. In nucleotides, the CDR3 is TGTGCCAGCAGCGCAGGGTTCTCGGGCTACACCTTC.

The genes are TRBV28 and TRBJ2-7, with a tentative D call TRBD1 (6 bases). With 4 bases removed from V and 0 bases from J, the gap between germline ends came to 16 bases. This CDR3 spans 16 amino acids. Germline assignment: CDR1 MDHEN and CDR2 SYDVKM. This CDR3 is CASSYNGDRSSYEQYF. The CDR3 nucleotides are TGTGCCAGCAGTTACAACGGAGACAGGAGCTCCTACGAGCAGTACTTC. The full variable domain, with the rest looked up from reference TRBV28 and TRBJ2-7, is DVKVTQSSRYLVKRTGEKVFLECVQDMDHENMFWYRQDPGLGLRLIYFSYDVKMKEKGDIPEGYSVSREKKERFSLILESASTNQTSMYLCASSYNGDRSSYEQYFGPGTRLTVT.

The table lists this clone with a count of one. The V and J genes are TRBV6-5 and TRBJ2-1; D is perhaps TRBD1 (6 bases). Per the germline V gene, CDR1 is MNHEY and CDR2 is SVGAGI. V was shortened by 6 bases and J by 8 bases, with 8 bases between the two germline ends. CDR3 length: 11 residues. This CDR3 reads CASRQGDEQFF. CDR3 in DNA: TGTGCCAGCAGACAGGGTGATGAGCAGTTCTTC.

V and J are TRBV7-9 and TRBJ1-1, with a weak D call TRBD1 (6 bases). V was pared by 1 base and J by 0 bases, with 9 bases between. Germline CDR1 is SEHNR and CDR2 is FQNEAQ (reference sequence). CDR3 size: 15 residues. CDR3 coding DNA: TGTGCCAGCAGCTTAGGGACAGTCATGAACACTGAAGCTTTCTTT. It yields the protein CASSLGTVMNTEAFF.

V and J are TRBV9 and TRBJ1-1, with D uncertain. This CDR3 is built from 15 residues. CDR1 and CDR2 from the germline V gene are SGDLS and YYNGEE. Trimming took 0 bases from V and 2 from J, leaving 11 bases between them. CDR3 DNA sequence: TGTGCCAGCAGCGTAGCCGGACTCGCAAACACTGAAGCTTTCTTT. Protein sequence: CASSVAGLANTEAFF.

In nucleotides, the CDR3 is TGTGCCAGCAGCTTACTGGGACAGATGAACACTGAAGCTTTCTTT. It encodes CASSLLGQMNTEAFF. V usage is TRBV14 and J usage is TRBJ1-1; TRBD1 matches at 7 bases. J gave up 0 bases and V 5 bases, and 6 bases lay outside the gene matches. Germline CDR1 and CDR2: SGHDN and FVKESK. The CDR3 covers 15 residues.

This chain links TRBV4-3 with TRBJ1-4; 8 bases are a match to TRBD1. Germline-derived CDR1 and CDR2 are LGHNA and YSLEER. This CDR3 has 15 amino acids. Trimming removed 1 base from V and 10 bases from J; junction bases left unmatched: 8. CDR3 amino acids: CASSQGTGMFGKLFF. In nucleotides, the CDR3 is TGCGCCAGCAGCCAAGGGACAGGGATGTTTGGAAAACTGTTTTTT.

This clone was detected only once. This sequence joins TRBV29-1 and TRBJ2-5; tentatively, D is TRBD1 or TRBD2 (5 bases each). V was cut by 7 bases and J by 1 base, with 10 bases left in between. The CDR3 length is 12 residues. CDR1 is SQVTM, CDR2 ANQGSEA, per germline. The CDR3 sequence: CSAGTAQETQYF. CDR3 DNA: TGCAGCGCCGGGACGGCCCAAGAGACCCAGTACTTC.

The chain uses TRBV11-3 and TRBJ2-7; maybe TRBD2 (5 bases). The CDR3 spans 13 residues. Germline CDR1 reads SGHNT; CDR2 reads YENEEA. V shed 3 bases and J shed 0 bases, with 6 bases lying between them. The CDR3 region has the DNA TGTGCCAGCAGCTTCGGAGGCTCCTACGAGCAGTACTTC. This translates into CASSFGGSYEQYF. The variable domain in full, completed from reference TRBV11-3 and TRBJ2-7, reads EAGVVQSPRYKIIEKKQPVAFWCNPISGHNTLYWYLQNLGQGPELLIRYENEEAVDDSQLPKDRFSAERLKGVDSTLKIQPAELGDSAVYLCASSFGGSYEQYFGPGTRLTVT.

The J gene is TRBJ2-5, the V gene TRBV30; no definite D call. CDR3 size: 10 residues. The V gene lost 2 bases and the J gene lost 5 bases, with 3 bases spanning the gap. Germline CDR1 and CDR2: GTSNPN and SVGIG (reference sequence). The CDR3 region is CAWSMETQYF. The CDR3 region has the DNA TGTGCCTGGAGTATGGAGACCCAGTACTTC.

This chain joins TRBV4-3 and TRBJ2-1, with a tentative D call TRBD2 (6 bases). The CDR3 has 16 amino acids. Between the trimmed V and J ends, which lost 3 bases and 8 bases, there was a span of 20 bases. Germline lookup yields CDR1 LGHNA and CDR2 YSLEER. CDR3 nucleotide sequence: TGCGCCAGCAGCCAGTCCGGGACCCTAACGGGAGATGAGCAGTTCTTC. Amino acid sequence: CASSQSGTLTGDEQFF.

CDR3 loop: CASSQDPSGTGPYEQYF. CDR3 DNA sequence: TGCGCCAGCAGCCAAGATCCCTCCGGGACAGGCCCCTACGAGCAGTACTTC. This chain uses TRBV4-3 with TRBJ2-7, with TRBD1 matching 8 bases. This CDR3 contains 17 residues. V shed 0 bases and J 2 bases; nucleotides not matched to a gene: 9. Germline V lookup: CDR1 LGHNA, CDR2 YSLEER.

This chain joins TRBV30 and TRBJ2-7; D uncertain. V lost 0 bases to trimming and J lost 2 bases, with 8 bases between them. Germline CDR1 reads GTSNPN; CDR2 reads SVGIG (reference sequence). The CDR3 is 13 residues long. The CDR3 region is CAWSVSQAYEQYF. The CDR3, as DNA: TGTGCCTGGAGTGTTTCCCAAGCCTACGAGCAGTACTTC.

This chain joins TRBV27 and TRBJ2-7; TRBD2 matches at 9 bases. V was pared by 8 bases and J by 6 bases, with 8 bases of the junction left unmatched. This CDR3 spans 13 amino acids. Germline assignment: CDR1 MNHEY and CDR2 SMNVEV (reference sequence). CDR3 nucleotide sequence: TGTGCCAGCTGTCATAGCGGGGGTCGCGAGCAGTACTTC. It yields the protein CASCHSGGREQYF.

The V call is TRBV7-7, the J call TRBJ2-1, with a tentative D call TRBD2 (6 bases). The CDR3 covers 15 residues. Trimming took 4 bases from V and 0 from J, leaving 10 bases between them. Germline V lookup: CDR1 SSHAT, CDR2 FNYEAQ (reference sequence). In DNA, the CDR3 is TGTGCCAGCAGCTCAAGACTAGGCTCCTACAATGAGCAGTTCTTC. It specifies CASSSRLGSYNEQFF.

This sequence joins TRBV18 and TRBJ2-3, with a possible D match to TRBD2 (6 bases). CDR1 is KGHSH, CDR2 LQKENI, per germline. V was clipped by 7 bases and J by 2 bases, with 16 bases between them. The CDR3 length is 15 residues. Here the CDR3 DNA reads TGTGCCAGCTTGAGAAGAGCGGGTGACACAGATACGCAGTATTTT. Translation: CASLRRAGDTDTQYF.

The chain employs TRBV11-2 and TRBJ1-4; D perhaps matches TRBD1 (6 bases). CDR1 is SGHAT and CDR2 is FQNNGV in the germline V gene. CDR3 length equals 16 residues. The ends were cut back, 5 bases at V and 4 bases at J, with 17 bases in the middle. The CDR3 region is CASSPDLGANNEKLFF. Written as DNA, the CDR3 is TGTGCCAGCAGCCCCGACTTGGGGGCCAATAATGAAAAACTGTTTTTT.

Here the CDR3 DNA reads TGCGCCAGCAGCCCTTCCCGGGAGACGCAGTATTTT. The encoded protein is CASSPSRETQYF. The rearrangement uses TRBV4-1 and TRBJ2-3; D perhaps matches TRBD2 (6 bases). The germline V and J ends were trimmed by 4 bases and 9 bases, with 11 bases remaining between them. From germline, CDR1 is MGHRA and CDR2 YSYEKL. CDR3 length: 12 amino acids.

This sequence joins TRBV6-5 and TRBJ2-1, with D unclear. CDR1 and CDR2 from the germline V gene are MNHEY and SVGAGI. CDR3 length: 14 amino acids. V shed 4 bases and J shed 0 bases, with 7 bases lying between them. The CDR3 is CASSSSPSYNEQFF. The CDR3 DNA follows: TGTGCCAGCAGTTCCTCCCCCTCCTACAATGAGCAGTTCTTC.

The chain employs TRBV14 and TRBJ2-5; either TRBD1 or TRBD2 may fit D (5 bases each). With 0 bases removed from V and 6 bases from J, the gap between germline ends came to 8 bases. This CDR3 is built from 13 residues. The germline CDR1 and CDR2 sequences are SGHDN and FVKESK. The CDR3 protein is CASSQDGGQTQYF. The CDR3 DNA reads TGTGCCAGCAGCCAAGATGGGGGACAGACCCAGTACTTC.